This T cell receptor beta chain appears in the sequencing data of a study of radiation and T cells in renal cell carcinoma. Study-level background: Nephrectomy followed 15 Gy stereotactic body radiation by 4 weeks. Broader study findings: Top tumor clonotypes rose in blood 2 weeks post-radiation, then contracted.

Time point described: baseline pretreatment blood. Documented treatment: 15 Gy SBRT to primary tumor, nephrectomy 4 weeks later. The count of this clone is one. As yet, its antigen is unknown. Germline-derived CDR1 and CDR2 are SQVTM and ANQGSEA. Trimming shortened V by 1 base and J by 0 bases, and 14 bases separated the two germline ends. The CDR3 sequence is 16 residues long. Generated by immunoSEQ multiplex PCR, the TCRdb table keeps only in-frame clones and is missing some. The sample shows more than 20,000 clones, 80% of them seen only once. V usage is TRBV29-1 and J usage is TRBJ2-3, with D possibly TRBD1 on 7 matching bases. The source of this sequence is a man between 60 and 75 years old with renal cell carcinoma. This material consisted of blood, taken from a patient whose treatment included radiotherapy and nephrectomy. CDR3 residues: CSVEATTGTSTDTQYF. Written as DNA, the CDR3 is TGCAGCGTTGAAGCCACGACAGGGACTAGCACAGATACGCAGTATTTT.